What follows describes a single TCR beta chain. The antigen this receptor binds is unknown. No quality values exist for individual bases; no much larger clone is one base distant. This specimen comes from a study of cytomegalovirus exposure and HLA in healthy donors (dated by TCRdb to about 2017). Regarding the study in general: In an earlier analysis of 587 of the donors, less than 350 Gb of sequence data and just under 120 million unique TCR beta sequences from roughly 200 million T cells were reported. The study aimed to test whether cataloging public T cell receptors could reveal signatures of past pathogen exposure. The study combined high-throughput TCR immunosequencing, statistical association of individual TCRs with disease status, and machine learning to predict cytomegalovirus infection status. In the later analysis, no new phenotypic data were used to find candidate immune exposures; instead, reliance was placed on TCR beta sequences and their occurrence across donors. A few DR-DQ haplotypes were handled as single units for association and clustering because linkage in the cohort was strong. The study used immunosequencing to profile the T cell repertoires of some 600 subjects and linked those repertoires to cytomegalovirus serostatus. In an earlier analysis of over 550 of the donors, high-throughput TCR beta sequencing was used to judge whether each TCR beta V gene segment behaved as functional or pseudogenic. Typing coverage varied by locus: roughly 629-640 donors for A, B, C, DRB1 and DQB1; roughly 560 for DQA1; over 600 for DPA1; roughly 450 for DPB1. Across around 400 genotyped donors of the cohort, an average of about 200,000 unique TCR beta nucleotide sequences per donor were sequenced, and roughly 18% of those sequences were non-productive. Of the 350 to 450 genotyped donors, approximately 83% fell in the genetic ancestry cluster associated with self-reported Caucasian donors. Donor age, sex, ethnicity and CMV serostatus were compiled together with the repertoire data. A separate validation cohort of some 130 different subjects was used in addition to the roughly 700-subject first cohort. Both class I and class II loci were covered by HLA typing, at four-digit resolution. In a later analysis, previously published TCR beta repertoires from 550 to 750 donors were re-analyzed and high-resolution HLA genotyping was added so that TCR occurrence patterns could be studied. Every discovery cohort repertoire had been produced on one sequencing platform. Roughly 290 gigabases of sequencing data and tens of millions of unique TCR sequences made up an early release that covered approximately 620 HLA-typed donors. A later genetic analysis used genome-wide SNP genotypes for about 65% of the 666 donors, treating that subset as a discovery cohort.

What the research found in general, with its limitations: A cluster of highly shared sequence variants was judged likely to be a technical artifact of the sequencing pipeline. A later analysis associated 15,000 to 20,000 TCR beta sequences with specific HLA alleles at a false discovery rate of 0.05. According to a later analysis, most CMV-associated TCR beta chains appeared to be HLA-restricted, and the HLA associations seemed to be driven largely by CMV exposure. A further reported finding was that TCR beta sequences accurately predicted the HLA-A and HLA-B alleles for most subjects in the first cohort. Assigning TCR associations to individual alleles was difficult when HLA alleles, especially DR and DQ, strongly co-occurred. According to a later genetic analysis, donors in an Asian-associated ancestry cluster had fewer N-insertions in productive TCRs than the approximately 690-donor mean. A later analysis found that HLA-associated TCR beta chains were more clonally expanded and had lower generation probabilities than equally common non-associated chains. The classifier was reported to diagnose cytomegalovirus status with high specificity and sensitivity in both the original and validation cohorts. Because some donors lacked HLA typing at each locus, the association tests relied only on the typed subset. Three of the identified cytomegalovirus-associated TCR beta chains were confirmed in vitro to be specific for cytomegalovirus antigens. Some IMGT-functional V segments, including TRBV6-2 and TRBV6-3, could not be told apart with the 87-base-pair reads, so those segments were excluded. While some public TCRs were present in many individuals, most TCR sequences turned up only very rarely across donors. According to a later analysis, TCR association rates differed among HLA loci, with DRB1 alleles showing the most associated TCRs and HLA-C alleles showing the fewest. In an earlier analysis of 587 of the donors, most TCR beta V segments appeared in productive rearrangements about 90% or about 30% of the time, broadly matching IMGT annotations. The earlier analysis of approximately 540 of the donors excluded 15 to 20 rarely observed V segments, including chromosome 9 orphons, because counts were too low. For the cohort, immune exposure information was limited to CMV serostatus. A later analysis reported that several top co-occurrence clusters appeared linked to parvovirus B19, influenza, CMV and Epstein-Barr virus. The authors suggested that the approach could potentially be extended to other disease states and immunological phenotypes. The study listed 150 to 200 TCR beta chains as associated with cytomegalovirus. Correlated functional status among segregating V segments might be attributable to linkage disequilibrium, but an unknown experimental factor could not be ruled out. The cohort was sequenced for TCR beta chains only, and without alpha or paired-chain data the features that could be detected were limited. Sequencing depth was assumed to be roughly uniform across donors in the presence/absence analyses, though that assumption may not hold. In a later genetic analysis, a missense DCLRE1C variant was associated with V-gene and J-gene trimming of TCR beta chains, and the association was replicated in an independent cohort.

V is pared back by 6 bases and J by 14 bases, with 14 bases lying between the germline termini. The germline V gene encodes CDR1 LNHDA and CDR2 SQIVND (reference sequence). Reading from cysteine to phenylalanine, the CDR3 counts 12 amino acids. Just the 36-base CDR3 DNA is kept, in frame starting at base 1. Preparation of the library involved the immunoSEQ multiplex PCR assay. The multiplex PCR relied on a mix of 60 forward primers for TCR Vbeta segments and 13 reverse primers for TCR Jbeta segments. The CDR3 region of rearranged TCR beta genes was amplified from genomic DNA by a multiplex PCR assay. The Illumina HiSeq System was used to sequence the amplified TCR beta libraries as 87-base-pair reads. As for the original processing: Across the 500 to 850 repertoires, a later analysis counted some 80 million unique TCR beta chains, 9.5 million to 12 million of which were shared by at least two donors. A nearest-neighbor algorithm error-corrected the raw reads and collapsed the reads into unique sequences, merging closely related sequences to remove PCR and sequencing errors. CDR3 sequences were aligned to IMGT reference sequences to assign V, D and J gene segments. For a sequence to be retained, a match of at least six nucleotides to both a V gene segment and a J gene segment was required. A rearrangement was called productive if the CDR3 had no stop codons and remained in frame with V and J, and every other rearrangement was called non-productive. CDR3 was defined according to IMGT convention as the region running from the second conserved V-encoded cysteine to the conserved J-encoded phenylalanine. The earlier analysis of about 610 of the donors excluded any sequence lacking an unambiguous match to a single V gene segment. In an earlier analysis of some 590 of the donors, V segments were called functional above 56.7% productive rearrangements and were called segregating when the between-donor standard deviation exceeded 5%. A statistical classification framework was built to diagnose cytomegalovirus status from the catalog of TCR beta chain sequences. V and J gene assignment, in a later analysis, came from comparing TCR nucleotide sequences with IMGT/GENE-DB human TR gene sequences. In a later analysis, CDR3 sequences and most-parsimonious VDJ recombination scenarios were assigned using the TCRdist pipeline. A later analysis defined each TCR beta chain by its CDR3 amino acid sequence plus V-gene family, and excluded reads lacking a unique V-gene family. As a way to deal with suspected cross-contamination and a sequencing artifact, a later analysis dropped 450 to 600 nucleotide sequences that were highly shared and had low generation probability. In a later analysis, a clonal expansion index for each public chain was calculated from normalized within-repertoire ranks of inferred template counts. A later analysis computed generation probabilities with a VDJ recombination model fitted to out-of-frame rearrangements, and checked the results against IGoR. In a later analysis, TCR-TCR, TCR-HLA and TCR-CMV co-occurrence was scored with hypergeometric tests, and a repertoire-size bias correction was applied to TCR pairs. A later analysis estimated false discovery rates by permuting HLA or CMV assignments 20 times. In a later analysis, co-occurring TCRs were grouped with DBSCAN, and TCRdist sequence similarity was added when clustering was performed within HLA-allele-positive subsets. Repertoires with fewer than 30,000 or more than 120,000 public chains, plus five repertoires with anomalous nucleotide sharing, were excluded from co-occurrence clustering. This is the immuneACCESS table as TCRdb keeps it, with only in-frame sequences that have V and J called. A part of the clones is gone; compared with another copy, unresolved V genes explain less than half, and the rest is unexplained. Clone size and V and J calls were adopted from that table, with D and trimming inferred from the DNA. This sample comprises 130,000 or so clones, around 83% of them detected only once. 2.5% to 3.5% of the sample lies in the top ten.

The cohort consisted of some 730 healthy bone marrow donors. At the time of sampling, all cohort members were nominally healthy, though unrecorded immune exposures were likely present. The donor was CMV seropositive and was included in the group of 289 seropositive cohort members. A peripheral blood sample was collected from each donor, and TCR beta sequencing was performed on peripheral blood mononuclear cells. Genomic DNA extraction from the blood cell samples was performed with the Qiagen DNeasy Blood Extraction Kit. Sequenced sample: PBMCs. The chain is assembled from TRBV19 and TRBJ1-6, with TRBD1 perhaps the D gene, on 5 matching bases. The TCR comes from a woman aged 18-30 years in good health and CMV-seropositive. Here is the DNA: TGTGCCAGTAGCCTTTGGGAGGGGTCCCTCCACTTT. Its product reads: CASSLWEGSLHF. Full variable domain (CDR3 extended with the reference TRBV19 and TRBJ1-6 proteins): DGGITQSPKYLFRKEGQNVTLSCEQNLNHDAMYWYRQDPGQGLRLIYYSQIVNDFQKGDIAEGYSVSREKKESFPLTVTSAQKNPTAFYLCASSLWEGSLHFGNGTRLTVT.